The next 10 T cell receptor beta chains were all read from a single sample in a study of blood T cell repertoires in COVID-19. Using immunoSEQ multiplex PCR, the repertoire was profiled, and TCRdb retains in-frame clones only, with some absent. The sample contains 200,000 to 250,000 clones, roughly 92% of which appear only once. The specimen was peripheral blood. Receptor source: a man in his fifties or sixties with COVID-19, enrolled during active disease.

In its sample, this clone was seen once. The genes are TRBV2 and TRBJ1-5; TRBD1 might be the D (6 bases). V gave up 5 bases and J gave up 1 base, with 12 bases separating them. This CDR3 has 15 amino acids. Germline V CDR1 and CDR2: SNHLY, FYNNEI. As DNA, the CDR3 is TGTGCCAGCAGTCCGTCCGGACAGAGCAATCAGCCCCAGCATTTT. Its translation is CASSPSGQSNQPQHF.

This chain joins TRBV10-2 and TRBJ2-3; 7 bases agree with TRBD2. The J segment lost 4 bases and the V segment lost 5 bases, leaving 12 bases of the junction unmatched. The CDR3 has 16 residues. CDR1 is WSHSY, CDR2 SAAADI, per germline. Written as DNA, the CDR3 is TGCGCCAGCAGTTACCCACGGACTAGTCCCGCAGATACGCAGTATTTT. Protein product: CASSYPRTSPADTQYF.

J is TRBJ1-4 and V is TRBV6-5; D perhaps matches TRBD1 (5 bases). Per the germline V gene, CDR1 is MNHEY and CDR2 is SVGAGI. This CDR3 contains 14 residues. V was clipped by 5 bases and J by 8 bases, with 15 bases between them. CDR3 DNA sequence: TGTGCCAGCAGTAATACAGGTATCCAGGAAAAACTGTTTTTT. Amino acids: CASSNTGIQEKLFF.

V is TRBV4-1 and J is TRBJ2-1; 7 positions match TRBD2. The CDR3 runs 16 residues. Germline trimming cut 0 bases from V and 6 bases from J; bases unmatched to any gene: 8. Germline V gene lookup returns CDR1 MGHRA and CDR2 YSYEKL. The CDR3 DNA sequence: TGCGCCAGCAGCCAAGATGCACTAGCGCCCCTCAATGAGCAGTTCTTC. This gives the protein CASSQDALAPLNEQFF.

The chain has TRBV19 and TRBJ1-2; TRBD1 matches 10 bases. V trimming: 7 bases; J trimming: 4 bases; junction bases outside the gene matches: 6. There are 14 residues in the CDR3. The germline CDR1 and CDR2 sequences are LNHDA and SQIVND (reference sequence). DNA for the CDR3: TGTGCCAGTATGCGGGACAGGGGCACCTATGGCTACACCTTC. Amino acid sequence: CASMRDRGTYGYTF.

This rearrangement joins TRBV15 to TRBJ2-1; 10 bases line up with TRBD2. After removal of 0 bases from V and 12 bases from J, the junction contained 11 bases not matched to a gene. CDR1 and CDR2 (germline): LNHNV, YYDKDF (reference sequence). The CDR3 spans 16 residues. For the CDR3, the DNA is TGTGCCACCAGCAGAGAATCTCTAGCGGGAGAGGGTGGGCAGTTCTTC. It codes for CATSRESLAGEGGQFF.

The chain combines TRBV30 with TRBJ1-2; weak D call: TRBD1 (5 bases). Trimming took off 0 bases at V and 2 bases at J, with 10 bases between the two ends. Germline V gene data show CDR1 as GTSNPN and CDR2 as SVGIG (reference sequence). The CDR3 is 14 residues long. Here the CDR3 DNA reads TGTGCCTGGAGTGTACAGGCGTTAAACTATGGCTACACCTTC. It yields the protein CAWSVQALNYGYTF.

This CDR3 reads CASSLVRNGYTF. The CDR3 DNA sequence: TGTGCCAGCAGCTTAGTGAGGAATGGCTACACCTTC. The V and J genes are TRBV7-9 and TRBJ1-2; D gene unclear. The CDR3 contains 12 residues. The germline CDR1 and CDR2 sequences are SEHNR and FQNEAQ (reference sequence). V gave up 1 base and J gave up 6 bases, with 6 bases separating them.

The chain recombines TRBV2 with TRBJ1-1; 8 nucleotides match TRBD1. This CDR3 is 14 amino acids long. The germline gives CDR1 SNHLY, CDR2 FYNNEI. Trimming took 6 bases from V and 14 from J; bases not matched to a gene: 17. The CDR3 loop is CASRMTGEHLEPFF. The DNA for the CDR3 is TGTGCCAGCAGGATGACAGGGGAGCATTTAGAACCCTTCTTT.

The genes are TRBV30 and TRBJ1-4; D possibly corresponds to TRBD1 (6 bases). CDR3 length: 14 residues. V lost 3 bases and J lost 10, with 18 bases in between. Looked up from germline, CDR1 is GTSNPN and CDR2 is SVGIG (reference sequence). The CDR3: CAWSHFIGQRKLFF. The CDR3 nucleotides read TGTGCCTGGAGCCACTTTATCGGACAGAGAAAACTGTTTTTT. The full variable domain, its missing parts supplied by reference TRBV30 and TRBJ1-4, is SQTIHQWPATLVQPVGSPLSLECTVEGTSNPNLYWYRQAAGRGLQLLFYSVGIGQISSEVPQNLSASRPQDRQFILSSKKLLLSDSGFYLCAWSHFIGQRKLFFGSGTQLSVL.